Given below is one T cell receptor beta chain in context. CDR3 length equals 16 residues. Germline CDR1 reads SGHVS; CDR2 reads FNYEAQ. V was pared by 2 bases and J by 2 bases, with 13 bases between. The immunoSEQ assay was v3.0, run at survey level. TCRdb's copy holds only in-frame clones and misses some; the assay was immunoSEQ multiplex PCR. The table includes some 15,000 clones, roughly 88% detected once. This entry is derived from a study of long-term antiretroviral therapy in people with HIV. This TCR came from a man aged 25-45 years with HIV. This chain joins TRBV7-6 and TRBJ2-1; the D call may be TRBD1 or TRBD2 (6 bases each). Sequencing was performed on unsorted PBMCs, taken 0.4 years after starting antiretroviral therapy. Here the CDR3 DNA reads TGTGCCAGCAGCTTACGATCCGGGGGCCCCTACAATGAGCAGTTCTTC. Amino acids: CASSLRSGGPYNEQFF.